These 9 T cell receptor beta chains were sequenced from one sample in a study of shared clonotypes between healthy human individuals. Libraries were prepared by immunoSEQ multiplex PCR; TCRdb keeps only in-frame clonotypes and omits some of them. The top ten hold around a third of the sample, which has 600,000 to 750,000 clones, about 90% seen once. Sample: memory CD8+ T cells from PBMCs. Subset given: CD45RO+ cells pooled with CCR7-negative TemRA cells. Receptors were obtained from a man between 18 and 35 years old in good health. Some clones in this sample may be carry-over from other donors' samples.

In this sample, this clone turned up a few times. J is TRBJ2-3 and V is TRBV28; D is uncertain. The CDR3 is made up of 12 amino acids. The germline V and J ends were trimmed by 3 bases and 1 base, with 2 bases remaining between them. Germline V gene data show CDR1 as MDHEN and CDR2 as SYDVKM. This chain's CDR3 is CASSFRTDTQYF. The CDR3 nucleotides read TGTGCCAGCAGTTTCCGCACAGATACGCAGTATTTT.

The chain employs TRBV4-1 and TRBJ2-7, with 8 bases aligning to TRBD1. CDR1 and CDR2 from the germline V gene are MGHRA and YSYEKL. The CDR3 has 14 amino acids. The V segment lost 4 bases and the J segment 10 bases; nucleotides outside the gene matches: 12. CDR3 nucleotides: TGCGCCAGCAGCCTGGACAGGGCCCCCCTCGGCCAGTACTTC. It yields the protein CASSLDRAPLGQYF.

The J gene is TRBJ2-2, the V gene TRBV9, with TRBD2 matching over 8 bases. The V segment lost 1 base and the J segment 3 bases; nucleotides outside the gene matches: 17. This CDR3 comprises 20 residues. The V gene's germline CDR1 is SGDLS and CDR2 YYNGEE. The chain's CDR3 is CASSVRTPLSGGADTGELFF. The CDR3 coding sequence is TGTGCCAGCAGCGTACGCACCCCACTCTCGGGGGGGGCGGACACCGGGGAGCTGTTTTTT.

In the case of this clone: Since a much larger clone is just one base distant, this may be a read error. Within the sample, other DNA sequences also encode this same CDR3. This chain links TRBV6-1 with TRBJ2-1, with 10 bases aligning to TRBD2. Germline trimming cut 2 bases from V and 3 bases from J; bases unmatched to any gene: 1. Per germline, CDR1 MNHNS and CDR2 SASEGT. CDR3 length: 15 amino acids. The CDR3 here is CASSELAGDYNEQFF. The CDR3 DNA is TGTGCCAGCAGTGAACTAGCGGGAGACTACAATGAGCAGTTCTTC.

This rearrangement joins TRBV19 to TRBJ2-3; D unresolved. The germline V and J ends were trimmed by 8 bases and 3 bases, with 12 bases remaining between them. The CDR3 totals 13 residues. Germline assignment: CDR1 LNHDA and CDR2 SQIVND (reference sequence). This chain's CDR3 is CASRHSETDTQYF. CDR3 sequence (DNA): TGTGCCAGTCGCCACTCCGAAACAGATACGCAGTATTTT.

This chain joins TRBV12-5 and TRBJ2-1, with D maybe TRBD1 (6 bases). This CDR3 is built from 20 residues. The germline V gene has CDR1 LGHNT and CDR2 FRNRAP. V dropped 6 bases and J dropped 0 bases, with 27 bases sitting between them. CDR3 loop: CASGPGAMHLDKSSYNEQFF. CDR3 sequence (DNA): TGTGCTAGTGGCCCAGGGGCCATGCATCTCGACAAAAGCTCCTACAATGAGCAGTTCTTC.

The J gene is TRBJ2-6, the V gene TRBV4-1; no definite D call. Germline V gene data show CDR1 as MGHRA and CDR2 as YSYEKL. This CDR3 region has 15 residues. V lost 3 bases and J lost 2, with 8 bases in between. CDR3 amino acids: CASSQVGAGANVLTF. CDR3 DNA: TGCGCCAGCAGCCAGGTCGGCGCTGGGGCCAACGTCCTGACTTTC.

V is TRBV4-1 and J is TRBJ2-2; 13 nucleotides agree with TRBD2. CDR1 is MGHRA and CDR2 is YSYEKL in the germline V gene. Germline trimming cut 2 bases from V and 7 bases from J; bases unmatched to any gene: 10. The CDR3 is 18 residues long. CDR3 protein: CASSQRIGTSGISGELFF. The CDR3 coding sequence is TGCGCCAGCAGCCAACGAATCGGGACTAGCGGGATTAGCGGGGAGCTGTTTTTT.

This chain connects TRBV28 to TRBJ2-1; D possibly matches TRBD1 or TRBD2 (5 bases each). CDR1 MDHEN and CDR2 SYDVKM come from the germline V gene. CDR3 length equals 16 residues. Trimming removed 3 bases at V and 3 bases at J, with 15 bases between. Here the CDR3 reads CASSFLRDGLYNEQFF. The CDR3 nucleotides are TGTGCCAGCAGTTTTCTCCGGGACGGGCTCTACAATGAGCAGTTCTTC.